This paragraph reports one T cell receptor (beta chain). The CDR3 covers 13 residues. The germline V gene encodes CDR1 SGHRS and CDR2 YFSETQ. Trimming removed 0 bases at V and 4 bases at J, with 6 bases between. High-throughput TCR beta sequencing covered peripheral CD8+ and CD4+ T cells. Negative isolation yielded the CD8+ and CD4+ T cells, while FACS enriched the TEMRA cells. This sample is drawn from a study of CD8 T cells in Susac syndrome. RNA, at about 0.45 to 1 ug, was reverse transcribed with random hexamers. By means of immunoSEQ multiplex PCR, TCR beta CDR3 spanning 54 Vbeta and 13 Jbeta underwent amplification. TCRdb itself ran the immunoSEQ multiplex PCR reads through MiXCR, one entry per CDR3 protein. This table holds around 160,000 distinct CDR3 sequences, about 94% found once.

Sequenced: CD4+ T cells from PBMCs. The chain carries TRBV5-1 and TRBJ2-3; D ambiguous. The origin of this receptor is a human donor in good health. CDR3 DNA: TGCGCCAGCAGCTTGGTACCCGCAGATACGCAGTATTTT. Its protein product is CASSLVPADTQYF.